These T cell receptor beta chains were read from a single sample in a study of T cells in Graves' hyperthyroidism and ophthalmopathy. A single record per CDR3 protein comes from TCRdb applying MiXCR to the multiplex PCR reads. The top ten hold around 11% of the sample, which has roughly 500,000 distinct CDR3 sequences, about 24% seen once. The specimen sequenced was blood. The receptor set was obtained from a woman in her twenties or thirties with Graves' ophthalmopathy. Each CDR3 is given with its conserved first and last residue. The D gene is left open where the match is weak. The size field is filled for only some rows; it gives once, few, many or a size class.

NA	many	TRBV20-1	TRBJ1-1	TGCAGTGCTTCGACGGTTCTTAATGAAGCTTTCTTT	CSASTVLNEAFF
TRBD1	many	TRBV2	TRBJ2-2	TGTGCCAGCAGGGACTGGGACAGGGCGTCCGGGGAGCTGTTTTTT	CASRDWDRASGELFF
TRBD1	many	TRBV20-1	TRBJ2-7	TGCAGTGTTAGGACCGGGACAGGGGTGTACGAGCAGTACTTC	CSVRTGTGVYEQYF
NA	few	TRBV30	TRBJ1-6	TGTGCCTGGAACCCCGGCCTCTCCTATAATTCACCACTCCACTTT	CAWNPGLSYNSPLHF
TRBD1	many	TRBV7-9	TRBJ1-1	TGTGCCAGCAGCCAGGGGAGGGACAGGGGAAAGGGCACTGAAGCTTTCTTT	CASSQGRDRGKGTEAFF
TRBD1	NA	TRBV28	TRBJ1-6	TGTGCCAGCGGAAGGACAGGGGCAAATTCACCCCTCCACTTT	CASGRTGANSPLHF
TRBD2	NA	TRBV28	TRBJ2-7	TGTGCCAGCAGTACCCCGACTAGCGGGTACTACGAGCAGTACTTC	CASSTPTSGYYEQYF
NA	many	TRBV6-1	TRBJ1-1	TGTGCCAGCAGTACCGCGGTTGAAGCTTTCTTT	CASSTAVEAFF
TRBD2	many	TRBV7-2	TRBJ2-7	TGTGCCAGCAAATTAGCGGGGGGCCCTACCTACGAGCAGTACTTC	CASKLAGGPTYEQYF
TRBD2	NA	TRBV19	TRBJ2-5	TGTGCCAGTACCCCAACCGCCGGGACTAGCGCCCAAGAGACCCAGTACTTC	CASTPTAGTSAQETQYF
NA	few	TRBV15	TRBJ1-5	TGTGCCACCAGCAGAGATCGGCAGGCAAATCAGCCCCAGCATTTT	CATSRDRQANQPQHF
NA	NA	TRBV20-1	TRBJ1-2	TGCAGTGCTAAAAAAGGGGGGCATGGCTACACCTTC	CSAKKGGHGYTF
TRBD1	NA	TRBV20-1	TRBJ1-5	TGCAGTGCTATTGACAGGGGGCGGCAGCCCCAGCATTTT	CSAIDRGRQPQHF
NA	many	TRBV19	TRBJ2-6	TGTGCCAGTAGTACGTCGAGGGGCTCTGGGGCCAACGTCCTGACTTTC	CASSTSRGSGANVLTF
NA	many	TRBV20-1	TRBJ1-2	TGCAGTGCTAAACTTTCTACGGCACCTAACTATGGCTACACCTTC	CSAKLSTAPNYGYTF
TRBD1	few	TRBV12-3/TRBV12-4	TRBJ1-1	TGTGCCAGCGGTTGGACAGGAGGGACTGAAGCTTTCTTT	CASGWTGGTEAFF
NA	NA	TRBV6-1	TRBJ1-1	TGTGCCAGCAGTGAGGTATGGACAGATGAAGCTTTCTTT	CASSEVWTDEAFF
NA	many	TRBV7-6	TRBJ2-2	TGTGCCACCCACTGGGGTACCGGGGAGCTGTTTTTT	CATHWGTGELFF
TRBD1	few	TRBV12-3/TRBV12-4	TRBJ2-5	TGTGCCAGCCAGAACCGGGACAGTGGCCAAGAGACCCAGTACTTC	CASQNRDSGQETQYF
NA	many	TRBV7-9	TRBJ2-7	TGTGCCAGCAGCATGACAGAACCCGCCTACGAGCAGTACTTC	CASSMTEPAYEQYF
NA	once	TRBV12-3/TRBV12-4	TRBJ2-7	TGTGCCAGCAGTTTTCAGGTACCCTACGAGCAGTACTTC	CASSFQVPYEQYF
NA	many	TRBV4-2	TRBJ1-2	TGTGCCAGCAGCCAAAAAGAAGGGGTCTATGGCTACACCTTC	CASSQKEGVYGYTF
NA	many	TRBV27	TRBJ1-5	TGTGCCAGCAGTCATAGACAGGGCAATCAGCCCCAGCATTTT	CASSHRQGNQPQHF
TRBD1	many	TRBV12-3/TRBV12-4	TRBJ1-5	TGTGCCAGCAGGAGACAGGGGGGACAGCCCCAGCATTTT	CASRRQGGQPQHF
NA	many	TRBV7-9	TRBJ2-7	TGTGCCAGCAGCTTAGGGGGGACACGCTCCTACGAGCAGTACTTC	CASSLGGTRSYEQYF
TRBD1	few	TRBV2	TRBJ1-1	TGTGCCAGCAGTGAATCGGCAGGGGGCTACACTGAAGCTTTCTTT	CASSESAGGYTEAFF
NA	NA	TRBV20-1	TRBJ1-1	TGCAGTGCCCTAGGGACTGAAGCTTTCTTT	CSALGTEAFF
NA	many	TRBV27	TRBJ2-2	TGTGCCAGCAGTTATGCCGACACCGGGGAGCTGTTTTTT	CASSYADTGELFF
NA	many	TRBV27	TRBJ2-6	TGTGCCAGCACAGGGATTGGGGCCAACGTCCTGACTTTC	CASTGIGANVLTF
TRBD1	many	TRBV28	TRBJ1-5	TGTGCCAGCAGTTCTTCAGGGGGCTTTCAGCCCCAGCATTTT	CASSSSGGFQPQHF
NA	NA	TRBV11-2	TRBJ1-3	TGTGCCAGCACCCCGGGGGTCACCTCTGGAAACACCATATATTTT	CASTPGVTSGNTIYF
TRBD1	many	TRBV27	TRBJ1-5	TGTGCCAGCAGTCGGGACAGGGGGGCTTATAGCAATCAGCCCCAGCATTTT	CASSRDRGAYSNQPQHF
NA	few	TRBV6-1	TRBJ1-1	TGTGCCAGCAGTGAAGTAGGGCTCGACACTGAAGCTTTCTTT	CASSEVGLDTEAFF
NA	NA	TRBV6-2/TRBV6-3	TRBJ2-3	TGTGCCAGCAGGGTGACAGGACTAACAGATAAGGAGTATTTT	CASRVTGLTDKEYF
NA	once	TRBV25-1	TRBJ1-2	TGTGCCAGCAGTGAGGGGGACCGCTATGGCTACACCTTC	CASSEGDRYGYTF
NA	many	TRBV7-9	TRBJ1-1	TGTGCCAGCAGCCGAACTAACAGGGAGACTGAAGCTTTCTTT	CASSRTNRETEAFF
NA	many	TRBV6-5	TRBJ2-7	TGTGCCAGCAGCTACGGCCCTAATAGAGAGCAGTACTTC	CASSYGPNREQYF
NA	few	TRBV5-1	TRBJ1-2	TGCGCCAGCAGCTTAGTTCCCGGGAACTATGGCTACACCTTC	CASSLVPGNYGYTF
TRBD1	NA	TRBV6-1	TRBJ1-2	TGTGCCAGCAGTCTCCTGGACAGGCCGCCGGATGGCTACACCTTC	CASSLLDRPPDGYTF
NA	many	TRBV11-3	TRBJ1-1	TGTGCCAGCAGCTTATTGTACGGACAGATGAACACTGAAGCTTTCTTT	CASSLLYGQMNTEAFF
TRBD2	many	TRBV7-2	TRBJ2-5	TGTGCCAGCAGTTTAGCGGGGGGAGAGACCCAGTACTTC	CASSLAGGETQYF
NA	NA	TRBV3-1	TRBJ1-1	TGTGCCAGCAGCCAAGTCGGACCGGGCACTGAAGCTTTCTTT	CASSQVGPGTEAFF
NA	many	TRBV6-5	TRBJ2-7	TGTGCCAGCAGTTACTCGGGTTTGAGCGAGCAGTACTTC	CASSYSGLSEQYF
NA	many	TRBV12-5	TRBJ1-2	TGTGCTAGTGGTTTGGTACTGGGGGGCCCTAACTATGGCTACACCTTC	CASGLVLGGPNYGYTF
TRBD1	many	TRBV5-1	TRBJ2-7	TGCGCCAGCAGCTTAGACAGGGGGACCTACGAGCAGTACTTC	CASSLDRGTYEQYF
TRBD2	many	TRBV20-1	TRBJ2-7	TGCAGTGCTAGAGATCTCCTCCGGGGGGGCGGGTACGAGCAGTACTTC	CSARDLLRGGGYEQYF
TRBD1	NA	TRBV27	TRBJ2-2	TGTGCCAGCAGCCGGGACAGGGTATTTTCAGGGGAGCTGTTTTTT	CASSRDRVFSGELFF
NA	NA	TRBV20-1	TRBJ2-5	TGCAGTGCTAGAGAAAGGGGGGGCGAGACCCAGTACTTC	CSARERGGETQYF
NA	few	TRBV20-1	TRBJ1-2	TGCAGTGCTGGGACATACTATGGTTACACCTTC	CSAGTYYGYTF
TRBD1	many	TRBV27	TRBJ2-7	TGTGCCAGCAGTTCGTGGGACAGCCTCTCCTACGAGCAGTACTTC	CASSSWDSLSYEQYF
TRBD1	NA	TRBV20-1	TRBJ1-2	TGCAGTGCTAACAGGGGGAGAGGCTACACCTTC	CSANRGRGYTF
NA	many	TRBV29-1	TRBJ1-2	TGCAGCGTGTGGGCAGGGAGCTATGGCTACACCTTC	CSVWAGSYGYTF
NA	NA	TRBV19	TRBJ1-1	TGTGCCAGTAGTGCCCCGGACCGTTACCCTGAAGCTTTCTTT	CASSAPDRYPEAFF
NA	many	TRBV6-1	TRBJ1-2	TGTGCCAGCAGTGCTTCAGGGGACTATGGCTACACCTTC	CASSASGDYGYTF
NA	many	TRBV28	TRBJ2-7	TGTGCCAGCAGTTTAGGTTTGGGGACGGAGCAGTACTTC	CASSLGLGTEQYF
TRBD2	NA	TRBV30	TRBJ2-5	TGTGCCTGGAGCTGGTCGGGCGGGAGACAAGAGACCCAGTACTTC	CAWSWSGGRQETQYF
TRBD1	NA	TRBV4-3	TRBJ2-2	TGCGCCAGCAGCCAGGGAACCGGGACAGGGGGCCCCGGGGAGCTGTTTTTT	CASSQGTGTGGPGELFF
NA	many	TRBV19	TRBJ2-7	TGTGCCAGTAGTACCGGGGGAAGTTCCTACGAGCAGTACTTC	CASSTGGSSYEQYF
TRBD1	NA	TRBV20-1	TRBJ1-5	TGCAGTGCTATGGCAGGGGGAGGGAATCGGCCCCAGCATTTT	CSAMAGGGNRPQHF
TRBD1	many	TRBV6-1	TRBJ1-1	TGTGCCAGCAGGGACAGGGGGCTCACTGAAGCTTTCTTT	CASRDRGLTEAFF